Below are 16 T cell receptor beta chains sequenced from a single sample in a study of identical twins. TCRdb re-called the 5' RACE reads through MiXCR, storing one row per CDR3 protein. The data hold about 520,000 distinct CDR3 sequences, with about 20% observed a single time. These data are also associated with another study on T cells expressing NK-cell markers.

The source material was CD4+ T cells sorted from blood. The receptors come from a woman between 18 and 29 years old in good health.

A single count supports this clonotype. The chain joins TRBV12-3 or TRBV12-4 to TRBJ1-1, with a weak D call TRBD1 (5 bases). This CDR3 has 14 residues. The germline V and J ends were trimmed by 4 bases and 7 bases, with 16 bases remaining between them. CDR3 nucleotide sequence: TGTGCCAGCAGTTCCCGGCATGGGGGGATTGAAGCTTTCTTT. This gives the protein CASSSRHGGIEAFF.

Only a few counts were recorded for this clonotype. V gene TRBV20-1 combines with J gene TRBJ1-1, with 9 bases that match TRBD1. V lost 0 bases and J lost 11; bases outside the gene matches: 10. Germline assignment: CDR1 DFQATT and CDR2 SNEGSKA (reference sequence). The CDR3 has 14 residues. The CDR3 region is CSARDTGGAEWAFF. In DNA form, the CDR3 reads TGCAGTGCTAGAGATACAGGGGGCGCGGAGTGGGCTTTCTTT.

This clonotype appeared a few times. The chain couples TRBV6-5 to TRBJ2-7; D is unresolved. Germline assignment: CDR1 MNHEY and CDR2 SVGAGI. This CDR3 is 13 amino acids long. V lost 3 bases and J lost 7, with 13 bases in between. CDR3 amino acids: CASSYPGSREQYF. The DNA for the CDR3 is TGTGCCAGCAGTTATCCAGGATCACGGGAGCAGTACTTC.

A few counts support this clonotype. The CDR3 loop reads CSATRYTGELFF. For the CDR3, the DNA is TGCAGTGCTACACGATACACCGGGGAGCTGTTTTTT. The genes are TRBV20-1 and TRBJ2-2; D uncertain. V was clipped by 4 bases and J by 3 bases, with 6 bases between them. CDR1 and CDR2 from the germline V gene are DFQATT and SNEGSKA (reference sequence). CDR3 length: 12 amino acids.

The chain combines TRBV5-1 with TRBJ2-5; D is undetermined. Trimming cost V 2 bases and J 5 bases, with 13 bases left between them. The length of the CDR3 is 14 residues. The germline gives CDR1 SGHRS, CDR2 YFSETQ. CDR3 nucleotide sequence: TGCGCCAGCAGCTTTAGCCCAAAAACTGAGACCCAGTACTTC. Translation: CASSFSPKTETQYF.

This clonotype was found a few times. The CDR3 protein is CASSPMISNQPQHF. The CDR3 bases are TGTGCCAGCTCACCGATGATTAGCAATCAGCCCCAGCATTTT. The chain links TRBV18 to TRBJ1-5, with D uncertain. CDR3 length equals 14 residues. CDR1 and CDR2 (germline): KGHSH, LQKENI. Trimming removed 3 bases from V and 0 bases from J, with 6 bases in between. The full variable domain, in which reference TRBV18 and TRBJ1-5 provide the parts outside the CDR3, is NAGVMQNPRHLVRRRGQEARLRCSPMKGHSHVYWYRQLPEEGLKFMVYLQKENIIDESGMPKERFSAEFPKEGPSILRIQQVVRGDSAAYFCASSPMISNQPQHFGDGTRLSIL.

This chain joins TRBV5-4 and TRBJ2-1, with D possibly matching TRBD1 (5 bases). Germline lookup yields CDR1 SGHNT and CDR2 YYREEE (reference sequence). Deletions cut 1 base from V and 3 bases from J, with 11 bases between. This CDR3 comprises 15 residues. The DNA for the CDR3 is TGTGCCAGCAGCTTGATAGGGGATGGCTACAATGAGCAGTTCTTC. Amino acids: CASSLIGDGYNEQFF.

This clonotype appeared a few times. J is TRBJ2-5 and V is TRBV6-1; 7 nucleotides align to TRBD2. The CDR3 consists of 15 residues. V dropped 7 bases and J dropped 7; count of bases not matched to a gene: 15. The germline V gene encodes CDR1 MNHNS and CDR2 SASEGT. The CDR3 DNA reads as TGTGCCAGCACGCCTCAAGCGGGGCCTGCGGGGACCCAGTACTTC. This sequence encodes CASTPQAGPAGTQYF.

CDR3 in DNA: TGCAGTGCCCCGGGACTAGCGATCTACGAGCAGTACTTC. Protein product: CSAPGLAIYEQYF. V gene TRBV20-1 combines with J gene TRBJ2-7, with 10 bases fitting TRBD2. The V gene's germline CDR1 is DFQATT and CDR2 SNEGSKA (reference sequence). The ends lost 6 bases at V and 3 bases at J; junction bases unmatched: 5. The CDR3 length is 13 residues.

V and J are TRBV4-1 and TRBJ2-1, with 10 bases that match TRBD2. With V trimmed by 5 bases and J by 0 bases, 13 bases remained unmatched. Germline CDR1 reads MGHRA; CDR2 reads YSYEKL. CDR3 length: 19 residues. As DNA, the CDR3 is TGCGCCAGCAGCTCCGGGACTAGCGCCCAACTAAGCTCCTACAATGAGCAGTTCTTC. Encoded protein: CASSSGTSAQLSSYNEQFF.

CDR3 amino acids: CASSPDRGTYNEQFF. Here the CDR3 DNA reads TGTGCCAGCAGCCCTGACAGGGGAACCTACAATGAGCAGTTCTTC. The rearrangement uses TRBV11-2 and TRBJ2-1; 8 nucleotides align to TRBD1. CDR1 is SGHAT, CDR2 FQNNGV, per germline. The CDR3 is 15 amino acids. V gave up 5 bases and J gave up 2 bases; unmatched junction bases: 5. Full variable domain (rest looked up from reference TRBV11-2 and TRBJ2-1): EAGVAQSPRYKIIEKRQSVAFWCNPISGHATLYWYQQILGQGPKLLIQFQNNGVVDDSQLPKDRFSAERLKGVDSTLKIQPAKLEDSAVYLCASSPDRGTYNEQFFGPGTRLTVL.

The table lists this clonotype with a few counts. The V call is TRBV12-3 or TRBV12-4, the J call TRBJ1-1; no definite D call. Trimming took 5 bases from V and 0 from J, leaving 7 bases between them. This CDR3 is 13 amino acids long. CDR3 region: CASSNYMNTEAFF. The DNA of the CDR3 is TGTGCCAGCAGTAACTATATGAACACTGAAGCTTTCTTT.

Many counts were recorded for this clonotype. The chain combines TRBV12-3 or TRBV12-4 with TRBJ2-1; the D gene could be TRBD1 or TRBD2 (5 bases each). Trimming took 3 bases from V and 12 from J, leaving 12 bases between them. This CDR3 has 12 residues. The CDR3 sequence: CASSFGTQGQFF. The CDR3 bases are TGTGCCAGCAGTTTTGGGACCCAGGGGCAGTTCTTC.

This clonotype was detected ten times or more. CDR3: CASSLERNTEAFF. The CDR3 region has the DNA TGTGCCAGCAGTTTGGAAAGGAACACTGAAGCTTTCTTT. The chain has TRBV12-3 or TRBV12-4 and TRBJ1-1; D uncertain. Between the trimmed V and J ends, which lost 3 bases and 1 base, there was a span of 6 bases. The CDR3 contains 13 residues.

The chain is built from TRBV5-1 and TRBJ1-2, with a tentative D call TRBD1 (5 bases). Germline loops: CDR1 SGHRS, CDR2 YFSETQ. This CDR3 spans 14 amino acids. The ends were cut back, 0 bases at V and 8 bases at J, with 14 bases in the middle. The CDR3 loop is CASSLESGRDGYTF. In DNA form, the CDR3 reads TGCGCCAGCAGCTTGGAGTCAGGAAGGGACGGCTACACCTTC.

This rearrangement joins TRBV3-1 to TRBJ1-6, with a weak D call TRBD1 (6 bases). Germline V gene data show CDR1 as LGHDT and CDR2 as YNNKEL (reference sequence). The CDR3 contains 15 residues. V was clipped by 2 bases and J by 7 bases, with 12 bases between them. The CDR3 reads CASSQQTGGNSPLHF. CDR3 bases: TGTGCCAGCAGCCAACAGACAGGTGGCAATTCACCCCTCCACTTT.